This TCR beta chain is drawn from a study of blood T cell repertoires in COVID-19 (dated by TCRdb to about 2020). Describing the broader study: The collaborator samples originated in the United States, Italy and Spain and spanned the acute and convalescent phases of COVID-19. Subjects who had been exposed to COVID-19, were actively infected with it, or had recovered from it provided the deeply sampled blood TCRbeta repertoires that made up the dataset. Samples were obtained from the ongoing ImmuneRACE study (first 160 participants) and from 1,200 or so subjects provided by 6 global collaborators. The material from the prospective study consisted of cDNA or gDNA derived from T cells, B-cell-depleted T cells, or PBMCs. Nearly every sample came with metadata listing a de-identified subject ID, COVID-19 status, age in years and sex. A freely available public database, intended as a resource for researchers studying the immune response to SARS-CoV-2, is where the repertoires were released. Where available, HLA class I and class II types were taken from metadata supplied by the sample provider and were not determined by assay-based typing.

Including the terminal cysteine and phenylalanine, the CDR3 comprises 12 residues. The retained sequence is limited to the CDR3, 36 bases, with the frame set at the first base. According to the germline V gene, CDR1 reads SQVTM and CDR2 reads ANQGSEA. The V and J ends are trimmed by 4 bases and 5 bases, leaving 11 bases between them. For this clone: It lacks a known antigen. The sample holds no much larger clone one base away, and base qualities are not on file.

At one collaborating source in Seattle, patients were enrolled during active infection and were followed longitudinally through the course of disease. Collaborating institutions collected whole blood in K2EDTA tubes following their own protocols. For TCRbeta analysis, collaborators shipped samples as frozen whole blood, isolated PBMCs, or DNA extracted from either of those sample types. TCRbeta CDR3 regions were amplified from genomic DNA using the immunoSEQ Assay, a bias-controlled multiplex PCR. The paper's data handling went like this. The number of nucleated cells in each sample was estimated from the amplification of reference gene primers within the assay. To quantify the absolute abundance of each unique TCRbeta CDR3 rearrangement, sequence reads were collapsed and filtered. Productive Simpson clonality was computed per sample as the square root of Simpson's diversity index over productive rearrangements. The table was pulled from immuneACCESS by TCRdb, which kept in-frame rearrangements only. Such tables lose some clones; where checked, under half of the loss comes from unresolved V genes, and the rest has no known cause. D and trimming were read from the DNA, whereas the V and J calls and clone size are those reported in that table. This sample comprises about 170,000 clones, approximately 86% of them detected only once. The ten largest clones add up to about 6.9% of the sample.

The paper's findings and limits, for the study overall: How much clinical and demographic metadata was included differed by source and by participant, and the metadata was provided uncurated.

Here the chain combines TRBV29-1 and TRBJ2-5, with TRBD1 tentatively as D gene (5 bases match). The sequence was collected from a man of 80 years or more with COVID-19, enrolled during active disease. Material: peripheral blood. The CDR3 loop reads CSVVGAWETQYF. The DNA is TGCAGCGTTGTAGGGGCTTGGGAGACCCAGTACTTC. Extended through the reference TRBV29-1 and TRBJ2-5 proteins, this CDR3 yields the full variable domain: SAVISQKPSRDICQRGTSLTIQCQVDSQVTMMFWYRQQPGQSLTLIATANQGSEATYESGFVIDKFPISRPNLTFSTLTVSNMSPEDSSIYLCSVVGAWETQYFGPGTRLLVL.